The source of this TCR beta chain is a study of identical twins. Study-level results: Beta out-of-frame sequences showed weaker excess twin sharing. Cross-sectional statistics, not tracking of the same donors, supported the conclusions. Out-of-frame alpha sequences that twins shared showed excess low generation probability. Abundant cord blood beta clonotypes carried fewer insertions; memory repertoires showed none.

The table lists this clonotype with many counts. The target antigen is unknown. Germline V CDR1 and CDR2: MDHEN, SYDVKM. The CDR3 runs to 15 residues. The V end lost 3 bases, the J end lost 3 bases, and 15 bases lay between the germline ends. TCRdb recomputed calls from the 5' RACE reads with MiXCR, one row per CDR3 protein. The sample lists about 240,000 distinct CDR3 sequences, about 11% seen once, with 9% to 10% in the top ten. The chain employs TRBV28 and TRBJ2-7; TRBD2 might be the D (6 bases). Input material: memory T cells sorted from blood. The source is a man in his fifties or sixties in good health. The CDR3 region is CASSFGLIGGYEQYF. The CDR3 DNA reads TGTGCCAGCAGTTTCGGACTGATCGGGGGCTACGAGCAGTACTTC.